One and the same sample provided the 30 T cell receptor beta chains below, sequenced in a study of cytomegalovirus exposure and HLA in healthy donors. Sequencing used immunoSEQ multiplex PCR; TCRdb keeps in-frame clones, though not all of them. The data show roughly 63,000 clones, around 89% seen once. The specimen sequenced was PBMCs. These receptor sequences come from a woman under 30 in good health and CMV-seronegative.

The genes are TRBV19 and TRBJ2-3; D perhaps matches TRBD1 (6 bases). Germline loops: CDR1 LNHDA, CDR2 SQIVND (reference sequence). V was trimmed by 1 base and J by 2 bases, leaving 7 bases between them. The CDR3 consists of 14 residues. DNA for the CDR3: TGTGCCAGTAGTATAGGACAGGACACAGATACGCAGTATTTT. Residues: CASSIGQDTDTQYF.

This chain connects TRBV5-5 to TRBJ1-5; D perhaps matches TRBD1 (6 bases). CDR3 length: 14 residues. Deletions cut 10 bases from V and 3 bases from J, with 17 bases between. In germline, CDR1 is SGHKS, CDR2 YYEKEE (reference sequence). The CDR3 is CAVIVGGTNQPQHF. CDR3 bases: TGTGCCGTAATTGTAGGGGGTACCAATCAGCCCCAGCATTTT.

J is TRBJ2-2 and V is TRBV29-1; D unclear. This CDR3 region has 13 residues. Germline CDR1 SQVTM, CDR2 ANQGSEA. V was clipped by 0 bases and J by 5 bases, with 7 bases between them. The CDR3, as DNA: TGCAGCGTTGAAGAGGCAATAACCGGGGAGCTGTTTTTT. This codes for CSVEEAITGELFF.

This clone showed up just once. The chain has TRBV6-4 and TRBJ1-1, with TRBD1 matching 8 bases. Per the germline V gene, CDR1 is MRHNA and CDR2 is SNTAGT. This CDR3 has 15 residues. V shed 6 bases and J 2 bases; nucleotides not matched to a gene: 8. This chain's CDR3 is CASRPDRGENTEAFF. DNA for the CDR3: TGTGCCAGCAGGCCTGACAGGGGCGAAAACACTGAAGCTTTCTTT.

V and J are TRBV30 and TRBJ2-2, with 12 bases that match TRBD1. With 3 bases clipped from V and 8 bases from J, the junction kept 10 bases outside the gene matches. CDR1 and CDR2 (germline): GTSNPN, SVGIG (reference sequence). The CDR3 length is 16 residues. The CDR3: CAWRGQGAMFLGELFF. DNA of the CDR3: TGTGCCTGGAGGGGACAGGGGGCTATGTTTTTGGGGGAGCTGTTTTTT.

The genes are TRBV11-3 and TRBJ2-1, with TRBD2 identical over 7 bases. This CDR3 comprises 15 residues. V lost 5 bases to trimming and J lost 10 bases; unmatched junction nucleotides: 14. From germline, CDR1 is SGHNT and CDR2 YENEEA. In DNA, the CDR3 is TGTGCCAGCAGCCCAGGGACCTCCTGGGGGGGGGAGCAGTTCTTC. Protein: CASSPGTSWGGEQFF.

The rearrangement uses TRBV21-1 and TRBJ2-7; the tabulated D call, TRBD1, remains unverified against the DNA. TRBV21-1 is a recognized pseudogene. The CDR3 is 15 amino acids. CDR3 nucleotides: TGTGCCAGCAGCAAGGTAAGGGGGCAGGAGGGCGAGCAGTACTTC. It is translated as CASSKVRGQEGEQYF.

The chain has TRBV28 and TRBJ2-1; a weak D match, TRBD2 (5 bases). Trimming removed 9 bases at V and 0 bases at J, with 9 bases between. The germline V gene encodes CDR1 MDHEN and CDR2 SYDVKM. The CDR3 sequence is 13 residues long. The CDR3 reads CASLRASYNEQFF. The CDR3 DNA follows: TGTGCCAGTCTGCGGGCCTCCTACAATGAGCAGTTCTTC.

The chain couples TRBV11-3 to TRBJ1-1; TRBD1 might be the D (6 bases). This CDR3 comprises 16 residues. The V gene lost 0 bases and the J gene lost 1 base, with 12 bases spanning the gap. From germline, CDR1 is SGHNT and CDR2 YENEEA. The CDR3 bases are TGTGCCAGCAGCTTAGATCAAGGGGGAACGAACACTGAAGCTTTCTTT. Protein sequence: CASSLDQGGTNTEAFF.

The V gene is TRBV27, the J gene TRBJ2-2; 8 nucleotides line up with TRBD2. J gave up 7 bases and V 7 bases, and 11 bases lay outside the gene matches. CDR3 length: 15 residues. Germline CDR1 reads MNHEY; CDR2 reads SMNVEV (reference sequence). CDR3 region: CASIPGGGRGGELFF. The CDR3 DNA reads as TGTGCCAGCATCCCTGGCGGGGGGAGGGGCGGGGAGCTGTTTTTT.

In its sample, this clone was seen once. The rearrangement joins TRBV10-3 to TRBJ2-3, with 8 bases aligning to TRBD2. The CDR3 loop spans 13 amino acids. J lost 5 bases, V lost 3 bases, and 1 base had no gene match. The germline V gene encodes CDR1 ENHRY and CDR2 SYGVKD. The CDR3 DNA reads TGTGCCATCAGTGAACGGGGGGGAGATACGCAGTATTTT. Translated, it gives CAISERGGDTQYF.

V usage is TRBV5-1 and J usage is TRBJ2-3; no firm D call. The CDR3 has 15 residues. Per germline, CDR1 SGHRS and CDR2 YFSETQ. Trimming took 0 bases from V and 3 from J, leaving 11 bases between them. The CDR3 region is CASSLAEFRTDTQYF. DNA for the CDR3: TGCGCCAGCAGCTTGGCCGAATTCAGGACAGATACGCAGTATTTT.

The V call is TRBV18, the J call TRBJ1-1; D is unresolved. This CDR3 region has 14 residues. From germline, CDR1 is KGHSH and CDR2 LQKENI. V dropped 3 bases and J dropped 6 bases, with 14 bases sitting between them. CDR3 nucleotide sequence: TGTGCCAGCTCACCGGCCGGGTATTTCGCTGAAGCTTTCTTT. Translated: CASSPAGYFAEAFF. Filled out from reference TRBV18 and TRBJ1-1, the complete variable domain reads NAGVMQNPRHLVRRRGQEARLRCSPMKGHSHVYWYRQLPEEGLKFMVYLQKENIIDESGMPKERFSAEFPKEGPSILRIQQVVRGDSAAYFCASSPAGYFAEAFFGQGTRLTVV.

The J gene is TRBJ2-1, the V gene TRBV7-9, with 13 bases aligning to TRBD2. The CDR3 is made up of 18 amino acids. With 2 bases clipped from V and 2 bases from J, the junction kept 6 bases outside the gene matches. Germline V gives CDR1 SEHNR, CDR2 FQNEAQ (reference sequence). The CDR3 here is CASSLRTSGSQTYNEQFF. The CDR3 bases are TGTGCCAGCAGCTTAAGGACTAGCGGGAGTCAGACCTACAATGAGCAGTTCTTC. The full variable domain, in which reference TRBV7-9 and TRBJ2-1 provide the parts outside the CDR3, is DTGVSQNPRHKITKRGQNVTFRCDPISEHNRLYWYRQTLGQGPEFLTYFQNEAQLEKSRLLSDRFSAERPKGSFSTLEIQRTEQGDSAMYLCASSLRTSGSQTYNEQFFGPGTRLTVL.

CDR3 nucleotide sequence: TGTGCCAGCAGCATCAGACTAGCGGAAAAGAGGGAGACCCAGTACTTC. This codes for CASSIRLAEKRETQYF. The genes are TRBV11-2 and TRBJ2-5; 9 nucleotides line up with TRBD2. Looked up from germline, CDR1 is SGHAT and CDR2 is FQNNGV. The CDR3 spans 16 residues. The ends lost 5 bases at V and 5 bases at J; junction bases unmatched: 12.

Regarding this clone: Distinct nucleotide sequences in the sample also encode this CDR3. The V and J genes are TRBV7-2 and TRBJ1-5; possibly TRBD1 for D (5 bases). The V gene lost 3 bases and the J gene lost 0 bases, with 6 bases spanning the gap. CDR3 length equals 14 residues. Germline CDR1 and CDR2: SGHTA and FQGNSA. Here the CDR3 reads CASSLTDSNQPQHF. CDR3 nucleotides: TGTGCCAGCAGCTTGACAGATAGCAATCAGCCCCAGCATTTT.

This chain joins TRBV19 and TRBJ2-7; no definite D call. Germline assignment: CDR1 LNHDA and CDR2 SQIVND (reference sequence). V lost 3 bases and J 2 bases, leaving 5 bases between the germline ends. This CDR3 contains 12 residues. CDR3 in amino acids: CASSITPYEQYF. CDR3 DNA sequence: TGTGCCAGTAGTATCACACCCTACGAGCAGTACTTC.

The V and J genes are TRBV30 and TRBJ2-5; TRBD2 agrees at 10 bases. The CDR3 is 14 amino acids. The ends lost 5 bases at V and 5 bases at J; junction bases unmatched: 8. Germline-derived CDR1 and CDR2 are GTSNPN and SVGIG (reference sequence). CDR3 nucleotides: TGTGCCTGGGATCCGGGACTAGCGCGGGAGACCCAGTACTTC. Translated, it gives CAWDPGLARETQYF.

The V and J genes are TRBV14 and TRBJ2-7; a possible D gene is TRBD2 (7 bases). With 2 bases removed from V and 3 bases from J, the gap between germline ends came to 14 bases. CDR1 and CDR2 (germline): SGHDN, FVKESK. The CDR3 runs 15 residues. The chain's CDR3 is CASSQRGAAGYEQYF. CDR3 DNA sequence: TGTGCCAGCAGCCAACGGGGGGCAGCCGGCTACGAGCAGTACTTC.

V gene TRBV11-2 combines with J gene TRBJ2-1; perhaps TRBD1 as D (5 bases). The CDR3 loop spans 14 amino acids. From germline, CDR1 is SGHAT and CDR2 FQNNGV. V was pared by 1 base and J by 3 bases, with 7 bases between. The CDR3 DNA reads as TGTGCCAGCAGCTTAGTTAGGGGCTACAATGAGCAGTTCTTC. Translating gives CASSLVRGYNEQFF.

This clone was picked up one time. The chain combines TRBV28 with TRBJ2-1; D possibly corresponds to TRBD2 (6 bases). The CDR3 runs 15 residues. Trimming took 4 bases from V and 10 from J, leaving 20 bases between them. The germline V gene encodes CDR1 MDHEN and CDR2 SYDVKM. CDR3 DNA: TGTGCCAGCAGTTACTCTCTAGCTCGGCGGGGAGAGCAGTTCTTC. Protein sequence: CASSYSLARRGEQFF.

The V gene is TRBV2, the J gene TRBJ1-6; possible D gene TRBD1, 5 bases. Germline assignment: CDR1 SNHLY and CDR2 FYNNEI. The ends were cut back, 2 bases at V and 8 bases at J, with 10 bases in the middle. The CDR3 is 14 amino acids. The CDR3 loop reads CASSEMTVYSPLHF. CDR3 nucleotide sequence: TGTGCCAGCAGTGAAATGACAGTGTATTCACCCCTCCACTTT. The whole variable domain, filled in from reference TRBV2 and TRBJ1-6, reads EPEVTQTPSHQVTQMGQEVILRCVPISNHLYFYWYRQILGQKVEFLVSFYNNEISEKSEIFDDQFSVERPDGSNFTLKIRSTKLEDSAMYFCASSEMTVYSPLHFGNGTRLTVT.

The V and J genes are TRBV30 and TRBJ1-1; the D is unclear. The germline V and J ends were trimmed by 1 base and 3 bases, with 9 bases remaining between them. The length of the CDR3 is 13 residues. The germline CDR1 and CDR2 sequences are GTSNPN and SVGIG (reference sequence). This CDR3 reads CAWSGVVDTEAFF. The CDR3 coding sequence is TGTGCCTGGAGTGGTGTAGTAGACACTGAAGCTTTCTTT.

The chain recombines TRBV5-1 with TRBJ1-1; weak D call: TRBD1 (5 bases). V was clipped by 6 bases and J by 0 bases, with 12 bases between them. Germline CDR1 and CDR2: SGHRS and YFSETQ. The CDR3 has 14 amino acids. The CDR3 spells CASNLQAMNTEAFF. CDR3 nucleotides: TGCGCCAGCAACCTACAGGCGATGAACACTGAAGCTTTCTTT.

The J gene is TRBJ2-7, the V gene TRBV7-8, with D tentatively TRBD1 (6 bases). CDR1 and CDR2 (germline): SGHVS, FQNEAQ. V was trimmed by 5 bases and J by 4 bases, leaving 18 bases between them. This CDR3 is 15 amino acids long. The CDR3 DNA reads TGTGCCAGCAGCCTCGACTCAGGGGCTAGGTACGAGCAGTACTTC. Translating gives CASSLDSGARYEQYF.

The genes are TRBV10-3 and TRBJ2-7; the D is unclear. Germline V CDR1 and CDR2: ENHRY, SYGVKD. The CDR3 contains 14 residues. Trimming removed 0 bases at V and 4 bases at J, with 10 bases between. CDR3 sequence (DNA): TGTGCCATCAGTGAGTCGATCGGTGTGTACGAGCAGTACTTC. Amino acid sequence: CAISESIGVYEQYF.

The V and J genes are TRBV6-5 and TRBJ2-3; TRBD1 matches at 7 bases. The CDR3 runs 15 residues. J lost 4 bases, V lost 4 bases, and 8 bases had no gene match. Per germline, CDR1 MNHEY and CDR2 SVGAGI. CDR3 sequence reads: CASSLTTGKADTQYF. CDR3 sequence (DNA): TGTGCCAGCAGTTTGACGACAGGGAAGGCAGATACGCAGTATTTT.

The sample holds a few counts of this clone. The V and J genes are TRBV7-2 and TRBJ1-1; a weak D match, TRBD1 (6 bases). From germline, CDR1 is SGHTA and CDR2 FQGNSA. The length of the CDR3 is 13 residues. V was pared by 3 bases and J by 3 bases, with 8 bases between. CDR3: CASSFTGYTEAFF. CDR3 DNA: TGTGCCAGCAGCTTTACAGGGTACACTGAAGCTTTCTTT.

The chain couples TRBV6-1 to TRBJ2-1; D might be TRBD1 (6 bases). Germline V gives CDR1 MNHNS, CDR2 SASEGT. Trimming removed 6 bases at V and 4 bases at J, with 16 bases between. This CDR3 has 15 amino acids. DNA for the CDR3: TGTGCCAGCAGCCCAGGGGCCAGGGGTTACAATGAGCAGTTCTTC. The encoded protein is CASSPGARGYNEQFF.

V is TRBV5-8 and J is TRBJ1-1; D not resolved. The CDR3 is 17 residues long. Per the germline V gene, CDR1 is SGHTS and CDR2 is YDEGEE. V was clipped by 0 bases and J by 3 bases, with 18 bases between them. This chain's CDR3 is CASSLVRTLRRDTEAFF. The CDR3 coding sequence is TGTGCCAGCAGCTTGGTGCGTACCCTTAGGCGGGACACTGAAGCTTTCTTT.